This T cell receptor beta chain was recorded in a study of blood T cells in healthy people across ages. Study results and limitations: PBMCs went unsorted, and a conclusive naive versus antigen-experienced comparison was therefore prevented. The long-lived group displayed more naive CD4+ cells, plus higher diversity, than the aged donors did. Estimated diversity that came from one million T cells was considered an underestimate.

V gave up 2 bases and J gave up 3 bases, with 11 bases separating them. The length of the CDR3 is 16 residues. This clonotype appeared once. Its target is not known. Through a sample-barcoded 5' primer and a J-beta primer mix, a second PCR was run for roughly 6 to 12 cycles. MiXCR was run by TCRdb on the 5' RACE reads, yielding one entry per CDR3 protein. The sample records over 1,300,000 distinct CDR3 sequences, around 55% being singletons. This sequence joins TRBV6-7 and TRBJ2-6; D unresolved. TRBV6-7 is labeled an ORF, and its function is uncertain. This TCR came from a man aged 18 to 29 in good health. The specimen was blood. CDR3 bases: TGTGCCAGCAGTTACCCGTTACGAAGTGGGGCCAACGTCCTGACTTTC. The encoded protein is CASSYPLRSGANVLTF.